The entry below describes one T cell receptor (beta chain). Its target antigen remains unknown. Within one base of it there is no much larger clone, and no base qualities were kept. In the paper's terms, the treatment or condition label means: high-dose cyclophosphamide on days +3 and +4 as single-agent GVHD prophylaxis. PTCy patients received busulfan and fludarabine conditioning, a related or unrelated marrow graft, and cyclophosphamide on days +3 and +4. The PTCy-treated patients were drawn from a prospective, multi-institutional clinical trial. Mononuclear cells from peripheral blood and bone marrow were separated by Ficoll-Hypaque density centrifugation and then cryopreserved. This sample was included in a study of T cells after posttransplantation cyclophosphamide (dated by TCRdb to the mid-2010s). Background on the whole study: The study tracked T cell repertoire reconstitution by TRB sequencing after myeloablative bone marrow transplantation using posttransplantation cyclophosphamide as GVHD prophylaxis. TRB sequencing was also done on up to 3 additional blood samples from 2 to 5.2 years after transplant in 3 patients, and on pretransplant blood from a handful of patients. Public TRB sequences were checked against a database of over 3,000 sequences associated with responses to pathogens, tumor antigens, self-antigens and alloantigens. Because TRA and TRB clonality correlated tightly in eight or nine samples, later TCR analyses were limited to TRB. Antigen receptor sequencing was done on samples from about 38 PTCy-treated patients and from around 15 related bone marrow donors of those patients. Blood from all 30 or so PTCy patients who had 1-year posttransplant specimens underwent TRB sequencing. The paper as a whole reports these results and caveats: Across the 35 to 55 patients, TRB clonality was highly associated with recipient CMV seropositivity and CMV reactivation, and diversity with PTCy was similar to that in the CNI/methotrexate controls. Donor-recipient similarity was low at 1-2 months but rose over the first year, and later blood repertoires were often dominated by donor CD8+ memory clones. The TRB repertoires of T cells infiltrating skin or GI tract showed only limited overlap with the TRB repertoires of T cells in blood.

Looking up the germline V gene yields CDR1 SGHRS and CDR2 YFSETQ. V loses 2 bases of germline sequence and J loses 2 bases, and the interval between the two ends is 7 bases. The CDR3 runs 13 amino acids, cysteine and phenylalanine included. Just the 39-base CDR3 DNA is kept, in frame starting at base 1. TRB sequencing was run on genomic DNA with either the immunoSEQ assay at survey resolution or the hsTCRB kit. Concerning the study's data processing: The immunoSEQ software handled initial read processing, and the LymphoSeq R package was used for repertoire analyses. Clonality was computed as 1 minus normalized Shannon entropy, and a Gini coefficient was also calculated for each TRB dataset. To infer phenotypes in unsorted samples, TRB sequences from sorted subsets of the recipient or donor were mapped onto unsorted samples from the same recipient. Imported from immuneACCESS, the table was reduced by TCRdb to in-frame sequences with V and J called. These copies leave out some clones; in studies compared against another copy, an unresolved V gene accounts for under half, and the cause of the remainder is not known. The V and J calls and clone size are taken from that table; D and trimming were inferred from the DNA. This sample is represented by around 40,000 clones; roughly 88% of them were singletons. Clones ranked in the top ten supply 2% to 3% of the sample.

The chain is made from TRBV5-1 and TRBJ1-1, and TRBD1 may be the D gene, going by 5 matching bases. The material sequenced was PBMCs, taken roughly 60 days after allogeneic stem cell transplant with posttransplant cyclophosphamide. This receptor was taken from a male patient aged 55 to 70 who received an allogeneic stem cell transplant from a related donor and was CMV-positive. Post transplant, some T cells may arise from the graft donor. The DNA reads as follows: TGCGCCAGCAGCTTTGACAGTAACACTGAAGCTTTCTTT. Its protein is CASSFDSNTEAFF.